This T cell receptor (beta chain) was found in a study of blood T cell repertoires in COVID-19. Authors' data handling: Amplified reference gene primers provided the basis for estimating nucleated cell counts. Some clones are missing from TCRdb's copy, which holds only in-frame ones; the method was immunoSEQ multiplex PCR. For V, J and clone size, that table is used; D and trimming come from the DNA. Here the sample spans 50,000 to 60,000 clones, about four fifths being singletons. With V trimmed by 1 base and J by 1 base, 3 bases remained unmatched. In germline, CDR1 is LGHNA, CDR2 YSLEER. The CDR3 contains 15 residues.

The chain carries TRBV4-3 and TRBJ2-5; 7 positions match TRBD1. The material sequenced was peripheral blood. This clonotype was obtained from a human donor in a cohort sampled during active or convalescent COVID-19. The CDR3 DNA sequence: TGCGCCAGCAGCCAAGGGGGACAGTTCCAAGAGACCCAGTACTTC. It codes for CASSQGGQFQETQYF.